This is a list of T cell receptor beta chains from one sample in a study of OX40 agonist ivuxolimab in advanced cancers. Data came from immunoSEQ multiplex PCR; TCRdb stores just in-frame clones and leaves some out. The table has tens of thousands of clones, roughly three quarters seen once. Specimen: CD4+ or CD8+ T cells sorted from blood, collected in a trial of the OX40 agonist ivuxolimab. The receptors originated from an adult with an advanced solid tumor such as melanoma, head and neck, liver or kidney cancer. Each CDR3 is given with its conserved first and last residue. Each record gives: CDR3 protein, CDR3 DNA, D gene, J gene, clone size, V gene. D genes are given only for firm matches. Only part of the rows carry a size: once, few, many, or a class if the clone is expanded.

cdr3_aa: CASSLDRPTTPNYGYTF
cdr3_nt: TGTGCCAGCAGCCTTGACAGGCCCACCACCCCTAACTATGGCTACACCTTC
d_call: NA
j_call: TRBJ1-2
clone_size: NA
v_call: TRBV5-4

cdr3_aa: CASSPSSGERGAFF
cdr3_nt: TGTGCCAGCAGCCCGTCGAGCGGAGAACGGGGAGCTTTCTTT
d_call: NA
j_call: TRBJ1-1
clone_size: once
v_call: TRBV7-2

cdr3_aa: CASAGTGANVLTF
cdr3_nt: TGTGCCTCAGCCGGTACTGGGGCCAACGTCCTGACTTTC
d_call: NA
j_call: TRBJ2-6
clone_size: NA
v_call: TRBV19

cdr3_aa: CANIAGTSGVGGELFF
cdr3_nt: TGTGCCAACATCGCCGGGACTAGCGGGGTGGGCGGGGAGCTGTTTTTT
d_call: TRBD2
j_call: TRBJ2-2
clone_size: once
v_call: TRBV10-3

cdr3_aa: CASSHDRSYGYTF
cdr3_nt: TGTGCCAGCAGTCACGACAGATCCTATGGCTACACCTTC
d_call: NA
j_call: TRBJ1-2
clone_size: NA
v_call: TRBV7-8

cdr3_aa: CASSSTPGPRNSPLHF
cdr3_nt: TGTGCCAGCAGCTCCACCCCGGGACCGAGGAATTCACCCCTCCACTTT
d_call: NA
j_call: TRBJ1-6
clone_size: NA
v_call: TRBV11-2

cdr3_aa: CASSPDRGGETQYF
cdr3_nt: TGCGCCAGCAGCCCCGACAGGGGTGGTGAGACCCAGTACTTC
d_call: TRBD1
j_call: TRBJ2-5
clone_size: NA
v_call: TRBV5-1

cdr3_aa: CAWSRDSGANVLTF
cdr3_nt: TGTGCCTGGAGTCGGGATTCCGGGGCCAACGTCCTGACTTTC
d_call: NA
j_call: TRBJ2-6
clone_size: NA
v_call: TRBV30

cdr3_aa: CASSEESTGGQPQHF
cdr3_nt: TGTGCCAGCAGTGAAGAGAGCACAGGGGGTCAGCCCCAGCATTTT
d_call: TRBD1
j_call: TRBJ1-5
clone_size: NA
v_call: TRBV2

cdr3_aa: CASGRDSSYEQYF
cdr3_nt: TGCGCCAGCGGCCGGGACTCCTCCTACGAGCAGTACTTC
d_call: NA
j_call: TRBJ2-7
clone_size: NA
v_call: TRBV10-2

cdr3_aa: CASSYRGQGSRLAGGGNEQFF
cdr3_nt: TGTGCCAGCAGTTATAGAGGGCAGGGCTCTCGACTAGCGGGAGGTGGCAATGAGCAGTTCTTC
d_call: TRBD2
j_call: TRBJ2-1
clone_size: few
v_call: TRBV9

cdr3_aa: CSASGRAGTDTQYF
cdr3_nt: TGCAGCGCAAGCGGGAGGGCCGGAACAGATACGCAGTATTTT
d_call: TRBD2
j_call: TRBJ2-3
clone_size: NA
v_call: TRBV29-1

cdr3_aa: CASTYDIGSPLHF
cdr3_nt: TGTGCCAGCACCTACGATATCGGTTCACCCCTCCACTTT
d_call: NA
j_call: TRBJ1-6
clone_size: NA
v_call: TRBV27